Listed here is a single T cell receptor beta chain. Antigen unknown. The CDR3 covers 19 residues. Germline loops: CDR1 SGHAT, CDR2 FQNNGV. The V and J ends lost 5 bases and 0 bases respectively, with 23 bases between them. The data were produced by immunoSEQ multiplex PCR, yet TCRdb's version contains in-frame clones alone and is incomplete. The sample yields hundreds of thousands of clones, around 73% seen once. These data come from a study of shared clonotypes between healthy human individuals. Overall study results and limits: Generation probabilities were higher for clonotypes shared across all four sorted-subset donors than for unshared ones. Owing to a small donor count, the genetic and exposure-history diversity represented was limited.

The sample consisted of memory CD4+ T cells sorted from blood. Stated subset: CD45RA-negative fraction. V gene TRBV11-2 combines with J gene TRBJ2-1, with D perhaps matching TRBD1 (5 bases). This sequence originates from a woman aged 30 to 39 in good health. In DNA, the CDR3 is TGTGCCAGCAGCGCAGGTGGGGCTAGTGCAGGGCCCTCCTACAATGAGCAGTTCTTC. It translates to CASSAGGASAGPSYNEQFF.